Below are 4 T cell receptor beta chains sequenced from a single sample in a study of blood T cell repertoires in COVID-19. TCRdb's copy holds only in-frame clones and misses some; the assay was immunoSEQ multiplex PCR. The data contain 150,000 or so clones, about nine tenths of them singletons. Sequencing used peripheral blood. The receptors shown here come from a man in his 60s with acute or convalescent COVID-19.

V usage is TRBV6-4 and J usage is TRBJ1-2; D unclear. CDR1 MRHNA and CDR2 SNTAGT come from the germline V gene. The CDR3 spans 13 residues. Trimming left V 0 bases short and J 7 bases short, with 9 bases between. The CDR3 is CASSDSGLLGYTF. The CDR3 nucleotides are TGTGCCAGCAGTGACTCAGGACTTCTTGGCTACACCTTC.

The CDR3 loop reads CASSTLQGENEAFF. The CDR3 nucleotides are TGTGCCAGCAGTACCCTACAGGGAGAGAATGAAGCTTTCTTT. The chain employs TRBV6-5 and TRBJ1-1, with D possibly TRBD1 on 6 matching bases. Germline-derived CDR1 and CDR2 are MNHEY and SVGAGI. Between the trimmed V and J ends, which lost 5 bases and 7 bases, there was a span of 17 bases. This CDR3 comprises 14 residues.

The chain is built from TRBV11-2 and TRBJ2-5; 9 positions agree with TRBD2. Germline V gene sequence: CDR1 SGHAT, CDR2 FQNNGV. The J segment lost 5 bases and the V segment lost 5 bases, leaving 12 bases of the junction unmatched. The CDR3 totals 16 residues. This CDR3 reads CASSLSVAGGRETQYF. CDR3 nucleotides: TGTGCCAGCAGCCTCTCCGTGGCGGGAGGGCGTGAGACCCAGTACTTC.

The V and J genes are TRBV5-5 and TRBJ2-7, with 9 bases that match TRBD1. Losses at the gene ends were 7 bases for V and 5 bases for J; bases not matched to a gene: 13. The CDR3 contains 15 residues. CDR1 SGHKS and CDR2 YYEKEE come from the germline V gene (reference sequence). The CDR3 loop is CASSREQGAWNEQYV. The CDR3 nucleotides read TGTGCCAGCTCCCGGGAACAGGGGGCTTGGAACGAGCAGTACGTC.